This T cell receptor beta chain stems from a study of identifying expanded T cells in peripheral blood. The repertoire was sequenced with immunoSEQ multiplex PCR; TCRdb's copy has only in-frame clones and lacks some. Among 100,000 to 150,000 clones listed, roughly 82% were seen once. The CDR3 is made up of 16 amino acids. V dropped 5 bases and J dropped 9; count of bases not matched to a gene: 13. Per the germline V gene, CDR1 is SGHAT and CDR2 is FQNNGV. J is TRBJ1-6 and V is TRBV11-2, with 7 nucleotides matching TRBD1. The clonotype originates from a person aged 18-70 years in good health. The sequenced material came from blood. In DNA, the CDR3 is TGTGCCAGCAGCCCATCGCGACAGGGTAGTAGTTCACCCCTCCACTTT. Translating gives CASSPSRQGSSSPLHF.